The T cell receptor beta chain described here comes from a study of T-cell memory formation after mild COVID-19. Study background: Clusters of TCRs were largely donor specific. Points from the study as a whole: Clonal second-wave expansions that peaked on day 37 had unconfirmed SARS-CoV-2 specificity.

The CDR3 runs to 14 residues. Germline CDR1 and CDR2: SGHTA and FQGNSA. Deletions cut 5 bases from V and 4 bases from J, with 11 bases between. A 5'RACE reaction primed in the constant segment made cDNA libraries of TCR alpha and TCR beta, and these carried sample barcodes and UMIs. TCRdb analysed the 5' RACE reads with MiXCR anew, one entry per CDR3 protein. The sample comprises about 58,000 distinct CDR3 sequences, 28% of which are singletons, and approximately 43% rests with the top ten. In this sample, this clonotype turned up a few times. Its antigen is as yet unknown. This clonotype was obtained from a man aged 18-30 years who had mild COVID-19 (a few samples of this study predate the infection). Cell type and time point are not known. V gene TRBV7-2 combines with J gene TRBJ1-4; D call uncertain. The sequencing sample was made of PBMCs or a T cell subset sorted from them (not recorded which). In nucleotides, the CDR3 is TGTGCCAGCAGCGACGGACTGGATAATGAAAAACTGTTTTTT. The encoded protein is CASSDGLDNEKLFF.